One and the same sample provided the 22 T cell receptor beta chains below, sequenced in a study of metastatic and nonmetastatic thyroid tumors. No treatment of any kind had been given to any patient before thyroid surgery. TCRdb re-processed the PCR reads through MiXCR. This table has 49,000 or so clones, 20% to 25% appearing once. The specimen sequenced was blood. The receptors come from a male donor with papillary thyroid cancer or a benign thyroid nodule (not recorded which). Some clones in this sample may be carry-over from other donors' samples.

CDR3 residues: CASSANSGIGEQYF. The CDR3, as DNA: TGTGCCAGCAGTGCAAATAGCGGGATAGGCGAGCAGTACTTC. V usage is TRBV6-1 and J usage is TRBJ2-7; 8 bases fit TRBD2. Trimming removed 4 bases from V and 6 bases from J; junction bases left unmatched: 8. The CDR3 has 14 residues. Per the germline V gene, CDR1 is MNHNS and CDR2 is SASEGT.

This chain uses TRBV9 with TRBJ2-5; possibly TRBD1 or TRBD2 for D (6 bases each). CDR1 SGDLS and CDR2 YYNGEE come from the germline V gene. This CDR3 is 16 amino acids long. V was shortened by 3 bases and J by 1 base, with 16 bases between the two germline ends. DNA of the CDR3: TGTGCCAGCAGCGCATACCCGGGGGCTGCCCAAGAGACCCAGTACTTC. Protein sequence: CASSAYPGAAQETQYF.

The V gene is TRBV20-1, the J gene TRBJ1-6; D gene ambiguous. Trimming took off 3 bases at V and 5 bases at J, with 11 bases between the two ends. CDR3 size: 14 residues. Germline-derived CDR1 and CDR2 are DFQATT and SNEGSKA (reference sequence). This CDR3 reads CSARAEWDNSPLHF. CDR3 coding DNA: TGCAGTGCTAGGGCGGAATGGGATAATTCACCCCTCCACTTT.

This rearrangement joins TRBV7-2 to TRBJ2-7; 7 bases align to TRBD2. V shed 2 bases, J shed 3 bases, and the junction held 7 bases outside the gene matches. The CDR3 is made up of 15 amino acids. Germline V lookup: CDR1 SGHTA, CDR2 FQGNSA. The CDR3 here is CASSLKGERDYEQYF. The CDR3 DNA follows: TGTGCCAGCAGCTTAAAAGGGGAGCGGGACTACGAGCAGTACTTC.

Remarks on this clone: A junction boundary mismatches the germline segment, possibly from a read error. The gene calls are TRBV5-1 and TRBJ2-3; D might be TRBD1 or TRBD2, each matching 6 bases. CDR1 and CDR2 (germline): SGHRS, YFSETQ. The CDR3 is made up of 18 amino acids. The CDR3, as DNA: TGCGCCAGCATCTTGGCCTCAGGGGCTAGCGTAAGCACAGATACGCAGTATTTT. Translated: CASILASGASVSTDTQYF.

This clone was seen a handful of times. The V and J genes are TRBV6-6 and TRBJ2-3; the D gene could be TRBD1 or TRBD2 (5 bases each). This CDR3 comprises 18 residues. Trimming pared 2 bases from V and 3 bases from J, leaving 21 bases between. CDR1 is MNHNY and CDR2 is SVGAGI in the germline V gene (reference sequence). Here the CDR3 DNA reads TGTGCCAGCAGTTACCGGGGCAACCTGTGGAGAGCGACAGATACGCAGTATTTT. This encodes CASSYRGNLWRATDTQYF.

This clone occurred many times. The chain is built from TRBV24-1 and TRBJ2-7; D ambiguous. The germline gives CDR1 KGHDR, CDR2 SFDVKD. The V and J ends lost 1 base and 5 bases respectively, with 8 bases between them. The CDR3 has 13 residues. This chain's CDR3 is CATSDFNNHEQYF. The CDR3 nucleotides read TGTGCCACCAGTGATTTCAACAACCACGAGCAGTACTTC.

This clone was seen ten or more times. The chain employs TRBV20-1 and TRBJ1-5; D unclear. Between the trimmed V and J ends, which lost 4 bases and 0 bases, there was a span of 10 bases. This CDR3 has 14 amino acids. Germline V gene lookup returns CDR1 DFQATT and CDR2 SNEGSKA (reference sequence). CDR3 bases: TGCAGTGCTAAACTCCACAATAGCAATCAGCCCCAGCATTTT. It codes for CSAKLHNSNQPQHF.

This clone occurred many times. This may stem from a read error, because a much larger clone lies one nucleotide away. Other DNA sequences within the sample encode an identical CDR3. The genes are TRBV20-1 and TRBJ1-5, with 8 positions matching TRBD1. Germline lookup yields CDR1 DFQATT and CDR2 SNEGSKA (reference sequence). The CDR3 is made up of 12 amino acids. The CDR3 loop reads CSAAQGDQPQHF. The CDR3 nucleotides are TGCAGTGCTGCACAGGGGGATCAGCCCCAGCACTTT.

This clone was seen ten or more times. CDR3 sequence (DNA): TGCAGTGCGACTAGCGGGATCAGCTCCTACGAGCAGTACTTC. It is translated as CSATSGISSYEQYF. J is TRBJ2-7 and V is TRBV20-1; 11 bases map to TRBD2. The CDR3 consists of 14 residues. The V segment lost 6 bases and the J segment 0 bases; nucleotides outside the gene matches: 4. Germline CDR1 is DFQATT and CDR2 is SNEGSKA (reference sequence).

The gene calls are TRBV6-1 and TRBJ1-6; D may be TRBD1 (6 bases). This CDR3 has 14 amino acids. V was trimmed by 6 bases and J by 8 bases, leaving 14 bases between them. Germline assignment: CDR1 MNHNS and CDR2 SASEGT. The CDR3 DNA reads TGTGCCAGCAGGCCTCAGGGGCCCGATTCACCCCTCCACTTT. It codes for CASRPQGPDSPLHF.

The chain has TRBV20-1 and TRBJ2-7; TRBD2 matches at 9 bases. The CDR3 extends over 14 amino acids. J was trimmed by 4 bases and V by 1 base; bases with no gene match: 5. The V gene's germline CDR1 is DFQATT and CDR2 SNEGSKA (reference sequence). The CDR3 loop is CSARGLAGQYEQYF. In DNA form, the CDR3 reads TGCAGTGCTAGAGGGCTAGCGGGACAATACGAGCAGTACTTC.

This clone showed up many times. The gene calls are TRBV5-1 and TRBJ2-2, with D possibly being TRBD1 or TRBD2 (5 bases each). The CDR3 has 15 amino acids. V lost 4 bases and J lost 0, with 10 bases in between. Germline-derived CDR1 and CDR2 are SGHRS and YFSETQ. The CDR3 nucleotides are TGCGCCAGCAGCCGGGACCTCTCGAACACCGGGGAGCTGTTTTTT. Its protein product is CASSRDLSNTGELFF.

V usage is TRBV7-3 and J usage is TRBJ2-3; D perhaps matches TRBD1 (5 bases). Germline V lookup: CDR1 SGHTA, CDR2 FQGTGA. The CDR3 extends over 12 amino acids. Trimming shortened V by 2 bases and J by 7 bases, and 7 bases separated the two germline ends. CDR3 nucleotides: TGTGCCAGCAGCTTACAGGGATATACGCAGTATTTT. This encodes CASSLQGYTQYF.

This clone was seen many times. The chain employs TRBV7-9 and TRBJ2-7; no firm D call. This CDR3 has 12 amino acids. The germline V gene encodes CDR1 SEHNR and CDR2 FQNEAQ (reference sequence). V lost 1 base and J 4 bases, leaving 5 bases between the germline ends. CDR3 nucleotide sequence: TGTGCCAGCAGCTTAGGAAGGTACGAGCAGTACTTC. This encodes CASSLGRYEQYF.

This clone was recorded many times. The chain combines TRBV20-1 with TRBJ2-3; 10 bases map to TRBD2. This CDR3 contains 14 residues. V lost 2 bases, J lost 3 bases, and 2 bases stayed unmatched. Per the germline V gene, CDR1 is DFQATT and CDR2 is SNEGSKA (reference sequence). CDR3 DNA: TGCAGTGCTAGAAGCGGGAGGGAGACAGATACGCAGTATTTT. It codes for CSARSGRETDTQYF.

On this clone: The sample contains more than one DNA sequence encoding this CDR3. The CDR3 is CASSLGLAASYNEQFF. DNA of the CDR3: TGCGCCAGCAGCTTGGGACTAGCGGCATCATACAATGAGCAGTTCTTC. The rearrangement joins TRBV5-1 to TRBJ2-1; 9 nucleotides agree with TRBD2. The CDR3 has 16 amino acids. Germline assignment: CDR1 SGHRS and CDR2 YFSETQ. V lost 0 bases to trimming and J lost 4 bases; unmatched junction nucleotides: 5.

This clone appeared many times. This chain links TRBV27 with TRBJ1-5; no clear D gene. CDR3 length: 14 amino acids. The germline V gene encodes CDR1 MNHEY and CDR2 SMNVEV (reference sequence). V lost 5 bases to trimming and J lost 7 bases, with 15 bases between them. CDR3 protein: CASSPLKNGQPQHF. CDR3 DNA: TGTGCCAGCAGTCCCTTAAAAAACGGGCAGCCCCAGCATTTT.

The rearrangement uses TRBV11-2 and TRBJ1-5; TRBD1 is a possible D gene (6 bases). V lost 0 bases and J lost 7, with 13 bases in between. CDR1 SGHAT and CDR2 FQNNGV come from the germline V gene. CDR3 length: 15 residues. CDR3 sequence reads: CASSLERQGNQPQHF. The CDR3 region has the DNA TGTGCCAGCAGCTTAGAACGTCAGGGGAACCAGCCCCAGCATTTT. Looking up the rest from reference TRBV11-2 and TRBJ1-5 gives the full variable domain: EAGVAQSPRYKIIEKRQSVAFWCNPISGHATLYWYQQILGQGPKLLIQFQNNGVVDDSQLPKDRFSAERLKGVDSTLKIQPAKLEDSAVYLCASSLERQGNQPQHFGDGTRLSIL.

The rearrangement links TRBV7-2 to TRBJ2-7; D may be TRBD2 (6 bases). V lost 1 base and J 5 bases, leaving 9 bases between the germline ends. Germline V CDR1 and CDR2: SGHTA, FQGNSA. This CDR3 has 13 amino acids. Here the CDR3 DNA reads TGTGCCAGCAGCTTAGTGGGGGGTAACGAGCAGTACTTC. It specifies CASSLVGGNEQYF.

The chain links TRBV12-3 or TRBV12-4 to TRBJ2-7; D is unresolved. The CDR3 sequence is 13 residues long. Trimming removed 2 bases from V and 2 bases from J, with 7 bases in between. CDR3 sequence: CASSLRPAYEQYF. The CDR3 DNA is TGTGCCAGCAGTTTACGCCCGGCCTACGAGCAGTACTTC.

The chain uses TRBV11-2 and TRBJ2-1; maybe TRBD1 (6 bases). Germline loops: CDR1 SGHAT, CDR2 FQNNGV. This CDR3 has 16 residues. Trimming took 4 bases from V and 3 from J, leaving 16 bases between them. The CDR3 nucleotides read TGTGCCAGCAGCTCGGTTATAATAGGGGGCTACAATGAGCAGTTCTTC. This sequence encodes CASSSVIIGGYNEQFF.